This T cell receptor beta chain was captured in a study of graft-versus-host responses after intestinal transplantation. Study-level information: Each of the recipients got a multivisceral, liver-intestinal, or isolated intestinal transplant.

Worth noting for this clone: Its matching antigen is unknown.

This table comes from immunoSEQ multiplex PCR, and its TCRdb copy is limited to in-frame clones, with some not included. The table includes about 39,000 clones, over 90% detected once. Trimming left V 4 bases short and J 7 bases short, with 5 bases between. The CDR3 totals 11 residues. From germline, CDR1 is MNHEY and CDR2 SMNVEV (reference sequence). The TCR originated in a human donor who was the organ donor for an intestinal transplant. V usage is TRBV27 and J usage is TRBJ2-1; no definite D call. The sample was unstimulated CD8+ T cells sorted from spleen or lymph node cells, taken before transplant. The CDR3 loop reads CASSSLNEQFF. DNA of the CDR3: TGTGCCAGCAGTTCGTTGAATGAGCAGTTCTTC.